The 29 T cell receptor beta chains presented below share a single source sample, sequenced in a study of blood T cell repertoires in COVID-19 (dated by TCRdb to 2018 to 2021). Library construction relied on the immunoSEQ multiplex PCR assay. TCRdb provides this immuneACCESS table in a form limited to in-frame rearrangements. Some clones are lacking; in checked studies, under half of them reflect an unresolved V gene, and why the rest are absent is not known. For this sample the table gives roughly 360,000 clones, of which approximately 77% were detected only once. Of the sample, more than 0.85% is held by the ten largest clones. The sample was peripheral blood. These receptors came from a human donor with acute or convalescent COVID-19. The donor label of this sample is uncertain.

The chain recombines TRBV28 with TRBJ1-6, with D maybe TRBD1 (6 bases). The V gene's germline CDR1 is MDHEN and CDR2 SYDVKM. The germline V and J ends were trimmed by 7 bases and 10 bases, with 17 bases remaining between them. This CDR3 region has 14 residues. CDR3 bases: TGTGCCAGCACCTGGGGGCTAGGGCTATCACCCCTCCACTTT. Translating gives CASTWGLGLSPLHF.

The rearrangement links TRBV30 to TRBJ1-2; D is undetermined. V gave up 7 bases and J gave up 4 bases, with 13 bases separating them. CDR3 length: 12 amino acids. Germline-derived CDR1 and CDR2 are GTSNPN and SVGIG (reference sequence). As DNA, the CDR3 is TGTGCCTTAAACGAGGGAGCCTATGGCTACACCTTC. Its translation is CALNEGAYGYTF.

The CDR3 loop is CASSLAENTEAFF. The CDR3 DNA reads TGTGCCAGCAGCTTGGCAGAGAACACTGAAGCTTTCTTT. The chain couples TRBV28 to TRBJ1-1; D is unresolved. The V end lost 6 bases, the J end lost 1 base, and 9 bases lay between the germline ends. This CDR3 is built from 13 residues. CDR1 and CDR2 (germline): MDHEN, SYDVKM.

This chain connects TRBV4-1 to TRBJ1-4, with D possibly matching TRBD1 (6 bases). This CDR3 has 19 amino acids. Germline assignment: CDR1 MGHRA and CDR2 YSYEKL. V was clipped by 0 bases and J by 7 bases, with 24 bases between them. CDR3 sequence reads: CASSQEAPSTGRGVEKLFF. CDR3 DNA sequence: TGCGCCAGCAGCCAAGAGGCCCCTTCTACAGGGAGAGGGGTTGAAAAACTGTTTTTT.

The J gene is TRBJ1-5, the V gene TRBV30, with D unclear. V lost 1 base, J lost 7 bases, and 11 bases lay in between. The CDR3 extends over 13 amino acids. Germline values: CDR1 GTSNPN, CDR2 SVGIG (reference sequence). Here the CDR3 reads CAWSGGPAQPQHF. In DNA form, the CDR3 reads TGTGCCTGGAGTGGCGGTCCTGCCCAGCCCCAGCATTTT.

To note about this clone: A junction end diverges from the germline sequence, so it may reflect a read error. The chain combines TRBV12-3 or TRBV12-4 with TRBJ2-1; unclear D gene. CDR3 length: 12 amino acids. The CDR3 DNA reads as TGTGCCAGCACCCTTTCTTACAGTGAGCAGTTCTTC. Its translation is CASTLSYSEQFF.

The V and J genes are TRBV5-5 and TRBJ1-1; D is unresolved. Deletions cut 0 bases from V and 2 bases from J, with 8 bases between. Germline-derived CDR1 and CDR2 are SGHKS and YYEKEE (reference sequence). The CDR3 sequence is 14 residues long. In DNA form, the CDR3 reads TGTGCCAGCAGCTTGGTCGTCAGTAACACTGAAGCTTTCTTT. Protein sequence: CASSLVVSNTEAFF.

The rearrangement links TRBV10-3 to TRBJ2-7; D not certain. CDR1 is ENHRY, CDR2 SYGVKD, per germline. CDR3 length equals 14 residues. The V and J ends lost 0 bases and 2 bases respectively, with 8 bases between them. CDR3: CAISESKAAYEQYF. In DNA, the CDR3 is TGTGCCATCAGTGAGTCAAAGGCGGCCTACGAGCAGTACTTC.

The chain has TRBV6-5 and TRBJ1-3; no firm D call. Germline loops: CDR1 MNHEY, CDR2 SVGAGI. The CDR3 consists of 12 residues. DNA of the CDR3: TGTGCTACGAAAAGCATAGGAAACACCATATATTTT. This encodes CATKSIGNTIYF.

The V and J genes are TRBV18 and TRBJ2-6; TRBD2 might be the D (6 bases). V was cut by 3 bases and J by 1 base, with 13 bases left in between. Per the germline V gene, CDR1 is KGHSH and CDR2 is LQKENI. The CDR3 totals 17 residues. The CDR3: CASSPGGLSSGANVLTF. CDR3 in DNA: TGTGCCAGCTCACCGGGGGGTCTTAGTTCTGGGGCCAACGTCCTGACTTTC.

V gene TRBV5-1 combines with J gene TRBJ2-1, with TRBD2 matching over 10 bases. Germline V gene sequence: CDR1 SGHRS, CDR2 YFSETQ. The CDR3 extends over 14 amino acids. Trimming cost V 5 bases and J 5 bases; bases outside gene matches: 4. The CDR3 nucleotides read TGCGCCAGCAGACTAGCGGGGCTGAACAATGAGCAGTTCTTC. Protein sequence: CASRLAGLNNEQFF.

The CDR3 DNA is TGTGCCAGCTCACCCGACAGGGGGCTTGCTGGGGCCAACGTCCTGACTTTC. Its protein is CASSPDRGLAGANVLTF. V is TRBV18 and J is TRBJ2-6, with TRBD1 matching over 10 bases. Germline values: CDR1 KGHSH, CDR2 LQKENI. The CDR3 covers 17 residues. Trimming cost V 3 bases and J 2 bases; bases outside gene matches: 4.

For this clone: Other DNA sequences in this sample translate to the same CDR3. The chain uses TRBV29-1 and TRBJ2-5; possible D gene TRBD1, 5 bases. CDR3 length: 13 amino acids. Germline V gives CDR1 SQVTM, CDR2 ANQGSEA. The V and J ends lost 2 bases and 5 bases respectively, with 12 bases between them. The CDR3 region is CSVEQGRGETQYF. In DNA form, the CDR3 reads TGCAGCGTTGAACAGGGTCGTGGGGAGACCCAGTACTTC.

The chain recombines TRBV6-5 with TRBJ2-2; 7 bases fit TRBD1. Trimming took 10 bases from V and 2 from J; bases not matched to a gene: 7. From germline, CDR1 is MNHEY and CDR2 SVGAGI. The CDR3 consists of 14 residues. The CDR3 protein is CATHRQGNTGELFF. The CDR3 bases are TGTGCCACGCATAGACAGGGTAACACCGGGGAGCTGTTTTTT.

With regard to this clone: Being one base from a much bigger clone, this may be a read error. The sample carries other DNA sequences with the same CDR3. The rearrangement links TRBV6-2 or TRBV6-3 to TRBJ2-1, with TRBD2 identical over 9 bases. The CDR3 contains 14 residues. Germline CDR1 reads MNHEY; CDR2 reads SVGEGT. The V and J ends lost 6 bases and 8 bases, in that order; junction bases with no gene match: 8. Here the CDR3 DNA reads TGTGCCAGCAGCTCTAGCGGGAAGAGGGATGAGCAGTTCTTC. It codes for CASSSSGKRDEQFF.

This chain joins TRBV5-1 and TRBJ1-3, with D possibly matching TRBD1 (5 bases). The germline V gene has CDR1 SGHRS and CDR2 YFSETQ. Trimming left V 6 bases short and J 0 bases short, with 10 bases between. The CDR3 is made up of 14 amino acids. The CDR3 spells CASMWGDSGNTIYF. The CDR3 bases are TGCGCCAGCATGTGGGGGGACTCTGGAAACACCATATATTTT.

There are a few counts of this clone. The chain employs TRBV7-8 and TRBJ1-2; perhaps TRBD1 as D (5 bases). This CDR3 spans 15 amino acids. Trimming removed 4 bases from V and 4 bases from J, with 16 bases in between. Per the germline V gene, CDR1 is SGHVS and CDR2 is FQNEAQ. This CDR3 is CASSSPRGGGYGYTF. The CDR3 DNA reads TGTGCCAGCAGCTCCCCTCGGGGGGGAGGCTATGGCTACACCTTC.

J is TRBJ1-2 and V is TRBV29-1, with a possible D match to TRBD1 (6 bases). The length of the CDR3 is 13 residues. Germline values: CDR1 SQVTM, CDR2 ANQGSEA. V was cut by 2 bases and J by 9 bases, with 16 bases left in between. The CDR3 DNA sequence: TGCAGCGTTGAAAATCCGGGGGGCACGAGCTACACCTTC. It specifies CSVENPGGTSYTF.

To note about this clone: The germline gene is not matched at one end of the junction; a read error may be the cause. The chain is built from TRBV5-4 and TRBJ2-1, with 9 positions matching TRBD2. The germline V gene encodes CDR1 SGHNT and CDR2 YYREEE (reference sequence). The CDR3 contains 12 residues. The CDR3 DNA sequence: TGTGCCAGCAGCTTGGCCGGGACTAGCCCAGTCTTC. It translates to CASSLAGTSPVF.

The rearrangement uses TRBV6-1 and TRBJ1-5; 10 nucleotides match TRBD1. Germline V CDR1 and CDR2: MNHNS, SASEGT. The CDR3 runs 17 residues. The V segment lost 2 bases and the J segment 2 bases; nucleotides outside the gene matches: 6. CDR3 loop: CASSESWTGGRNQPQHF. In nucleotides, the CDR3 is TGTGCCAGCAGTGAAAGCTGGACAGGGGGTCGCAATCAGCCCCAGCATTTT.

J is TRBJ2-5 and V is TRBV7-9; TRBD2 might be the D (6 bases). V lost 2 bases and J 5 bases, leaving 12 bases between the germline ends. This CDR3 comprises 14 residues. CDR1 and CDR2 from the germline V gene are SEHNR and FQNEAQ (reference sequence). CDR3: CASSLYLGTETQYF. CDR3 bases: TGTGCCAGCAGCTTATATTTGGGGACTGAGACCCAGTACTTC.

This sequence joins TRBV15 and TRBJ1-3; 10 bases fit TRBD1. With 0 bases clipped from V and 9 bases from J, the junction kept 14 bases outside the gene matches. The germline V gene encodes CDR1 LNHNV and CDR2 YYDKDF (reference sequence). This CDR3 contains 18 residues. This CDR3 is CATSRDFFKGDRGRTIYF. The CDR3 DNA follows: TGTGCCACCAGCAGAGACTTCTTTAAAGGGGACAGGGGACGCACCATATATTTT.

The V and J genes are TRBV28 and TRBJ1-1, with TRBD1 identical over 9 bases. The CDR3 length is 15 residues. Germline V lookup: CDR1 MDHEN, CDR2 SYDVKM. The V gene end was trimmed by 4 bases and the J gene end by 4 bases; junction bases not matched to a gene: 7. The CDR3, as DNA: TGTGCCAGCAGTTCCTCCCCGACAGGGGGCACTGAAGCTTTCTTT. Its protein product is CASSSSPTGGTEAFF.

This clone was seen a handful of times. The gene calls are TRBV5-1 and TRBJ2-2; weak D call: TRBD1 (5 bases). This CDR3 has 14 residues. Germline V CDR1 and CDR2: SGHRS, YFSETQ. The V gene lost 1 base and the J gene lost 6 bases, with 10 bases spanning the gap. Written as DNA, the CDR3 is TGCGCCAGCAGCTTGAAAGAAGGGGCCGGGGAGCTGTTTTTT. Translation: CASSLKEGAGELFF.

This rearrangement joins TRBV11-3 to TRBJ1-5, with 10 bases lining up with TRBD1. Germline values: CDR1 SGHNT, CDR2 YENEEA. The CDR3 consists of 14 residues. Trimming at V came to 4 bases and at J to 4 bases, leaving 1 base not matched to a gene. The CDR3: CASSWGQGNQPQHF. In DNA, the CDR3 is TGTGCCAGCAGCTGGGGACAGGGGAATCAGCCCCAGCATTTT. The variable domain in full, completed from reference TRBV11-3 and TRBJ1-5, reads EAGVVQSPRYKIIEKKQPVAFWCNPISGHNTLYWYLQNLGQGPELLIRYENEEAVDDSQLPKDRFSAERLKGVDSTLKIQPAELGDSAVYLCASSWGQGNQPQHFGDGTRLSIL.

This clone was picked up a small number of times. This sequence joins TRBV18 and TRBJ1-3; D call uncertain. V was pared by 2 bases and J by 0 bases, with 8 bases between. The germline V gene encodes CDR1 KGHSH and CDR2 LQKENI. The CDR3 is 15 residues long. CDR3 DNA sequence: TGTGCCAGCTCACCATTGGAGAGCTCTGGAAACACCATATATTTT. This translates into CASSPLESSGNTIYF.

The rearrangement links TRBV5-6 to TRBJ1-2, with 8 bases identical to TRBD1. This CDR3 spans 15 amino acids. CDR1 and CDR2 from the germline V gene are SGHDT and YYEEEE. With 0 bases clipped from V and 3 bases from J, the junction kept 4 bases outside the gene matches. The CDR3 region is CASSLVGQDYYGYTF. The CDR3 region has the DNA TGTGCCAGCAGCTTGGTGGGACAGGATTACTATGGCTACACCTTC.

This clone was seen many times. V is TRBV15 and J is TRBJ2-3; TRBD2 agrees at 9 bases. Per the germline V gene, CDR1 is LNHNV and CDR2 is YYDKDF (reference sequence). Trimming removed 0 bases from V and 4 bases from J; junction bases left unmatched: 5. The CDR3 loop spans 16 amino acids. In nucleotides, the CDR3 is TGTGCCACCAGCAGAGAAAAAGCGGGAGGCCCAGATACGCAGTATTTT. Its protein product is CATSREKAGGPDTQYF.

This CDR3 reads CASSIVGTGGAKSQHF. CDR3 in DNA: TGTGCCAGTAGTATAGTAGGCACAGGGGGTGCAAAGTCCCAGCATTTT. The rearrangement uses TRBV19 and TRBJ1-5; 8 nucleotides line up with TRBD1. After removal of 1 base from V and 11 bases from J, the junction contained 13 bases not matched to a gene. Per the germline V gene, CDR1 is LNHDA and CDR2 is SQIVND (reference sequence). The CDR3 is 16 residues long.